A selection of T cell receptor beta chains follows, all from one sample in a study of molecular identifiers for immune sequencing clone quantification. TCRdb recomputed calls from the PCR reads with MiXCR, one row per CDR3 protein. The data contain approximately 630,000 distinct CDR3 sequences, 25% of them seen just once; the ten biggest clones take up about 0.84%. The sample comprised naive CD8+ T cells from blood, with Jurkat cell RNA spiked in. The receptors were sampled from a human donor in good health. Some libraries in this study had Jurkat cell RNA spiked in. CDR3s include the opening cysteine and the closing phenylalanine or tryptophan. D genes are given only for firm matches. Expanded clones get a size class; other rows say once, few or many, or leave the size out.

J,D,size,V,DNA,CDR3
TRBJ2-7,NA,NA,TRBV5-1,TGCGCCAGCAGCTTGACGGGGCGGTCTATCCACGAGCAGTACTTC,CASSLTGRSIHEQYF
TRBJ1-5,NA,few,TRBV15,TGTGCCACCAAGCTCGGGAATCAGCCCCAGCATTTT,CATKLGNQPQHF
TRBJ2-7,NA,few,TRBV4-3,TGCGCCAGCAGCCAAGAAGTGGCCTACGAGCAGTGCTTC,CASSQEVAYEQCF
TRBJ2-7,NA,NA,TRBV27,TGTGCCAGCAGTTCCCTGGACTACTACGGGCAGTACTTC,CASSSLDYYGQYF
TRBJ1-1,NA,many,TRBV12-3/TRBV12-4,TGTGCCAGCAGTTTAGCAGGGTATATGAACACTGAAGCTTTCTTT,CASSLAGYMNTEAFF
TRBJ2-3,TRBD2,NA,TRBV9,TGTGCCAGCAGCACGGGGGGAGCTAATACGCGGTATTTT,CASSTGGANTRYF
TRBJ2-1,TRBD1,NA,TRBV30,TGTGCCTGGAGTGAGGGGACAGGGGACAATGAGCAGTTCTTC,CAWSEGTGDNEQFF
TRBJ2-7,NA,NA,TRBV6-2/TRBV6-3,TGTGCCAGCTGCAGTTTAGACAGAACCTACGAGCAGTACTTC,CASCSLDRTYEQYF
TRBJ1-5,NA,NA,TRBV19,TGTGCCAGTACGTCGACAGAGTATAGCAATCAGCCCCAGCATTTT,CASTSTEYSNQPQHF
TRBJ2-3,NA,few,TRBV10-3,TGTGCCATCAGTGCCCTGGGGGGTAGCACAGATACGCAGTATTTT,CAISALGGSTDTQYF
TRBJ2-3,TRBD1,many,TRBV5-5,TGTGCCAGCAGCCTACAGACAGGGGGTGGCACAGATACGCAGTATTTT,CASSLQTGGGTDTQYF
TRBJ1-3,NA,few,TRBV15,TGTGCCACCAGCAGAGATCGCGAGGGGTCTGGAAACACCATATATTTT,CATSRDREGSGNTIYF
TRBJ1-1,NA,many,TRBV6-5,TGTGCCAGCAGTTACGCCGGGATTTCTGAAGCTTTCTTT,CASSYAGISEAFF
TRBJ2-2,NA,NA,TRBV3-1,TGTGCCAGCAGCTCCCTAGAGGGGCCTGTGACCGGGGAGCTGTTTTTT,CASSSLEGPVTGELFF
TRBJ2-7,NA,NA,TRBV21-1,TGTGCCAGCAGCAGTTACCGGGACAGGGGTTACTTCCAGTACTTC,CASSSYRDRGYFQYF
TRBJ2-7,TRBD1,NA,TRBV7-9,TGTGCCAGCAGCCGAAGTCCCGGGACAGGTTTGAGCTCCTACGAGCAGTACTTC,CASSRSPGTGLSSYEQYF
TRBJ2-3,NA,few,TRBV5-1,TGCGCCAGCTACTCCCGCTGGGGTCAAGGGAGCACAGATACGCAGTATTTT,CASYSRWGQGSTDTQYF
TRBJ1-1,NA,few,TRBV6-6,TGTGCCAGCAGCCCCCGAAAAGGGACGACTGAAGCTTTCTTT,CASSPRKGTTEAFF
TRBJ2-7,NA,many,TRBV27,TGTGCCAGCAGCCCTTCCCCGGCAACCTACGAGCAGTACTTC,CASSPSPATYEQYF
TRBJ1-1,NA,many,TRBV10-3,TGTGCCATCAGTGAAGGTGGGGCAGAAGCTTTCTTT,CAISEGGAEAFF
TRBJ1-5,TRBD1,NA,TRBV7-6,TGTGCCAGCAGCTTAGACAGGGGGATTAGCAATCAGCCCCAGCATTTT,CASSLDRGISNQPQHF
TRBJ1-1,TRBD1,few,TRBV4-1,TGCGCCAGCAGCCTTGGGACAGGGGGAGACACTGAAGCTTTCTTT,CASSLGTGGDTEAFF
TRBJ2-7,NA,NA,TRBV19,TGTGCCAGTAGTATAGATTTGCCGGGACATCCTTTTTACGAGCAGTACTTC,CASSIDLPGHPFYEQYF
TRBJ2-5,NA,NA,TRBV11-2,TGTGCCAGCAGCTTAGTTGGGGGGCTTCCCGAGCCCCAGTACTTC,CASSLVGGLPEPQYF
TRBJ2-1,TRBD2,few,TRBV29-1,TGCAGCGTTGAAGACGGGGGGGATTCCTACAATGAGCAGTTCTTC,CSVEDGGDSYNEQFF
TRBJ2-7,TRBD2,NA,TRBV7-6,TGTGCCAGCAGGCAAATTGCTCGGGCAGGGACTAGCGGGTCCTACGAGCAGTACTTC,CASRQIARAGTSGSYEQYF
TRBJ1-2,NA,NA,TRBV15,TGTGCCACCAGCAGCGACAGAATACTTGGCTATGGCTACACCTTC,CATSSDRILGYGYTF
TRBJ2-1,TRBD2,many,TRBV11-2,TGTGCCAGCAGCCCAAGAGCCGGGACTAGCGACCGCAATGAGCAGTTCTTC,CASSPRAGTSDRNEQFF
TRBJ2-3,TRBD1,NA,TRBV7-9,TGTGCCAGCAGCTCCACCACGACAGGGGGCACAGATACGCAGTATTTT,CASSSTTTGGTDTQYF
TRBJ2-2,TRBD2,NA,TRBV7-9,TGTGCCAGCAGCCCGAGCGGGAGTATCGCCGGGGAGCTGTTTTTT,CASSPSGSIAGELFF
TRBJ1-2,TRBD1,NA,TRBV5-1,TGCGCCAGCAGCGTATTCCTACAGGGGGCCGGAGGCTGCACCTTC,CASSVFLQGAGGCTF
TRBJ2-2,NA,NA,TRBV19,TGTGCCAGTATTAGTCCAAACACCGGGGAGCTGTTTTTT,CASISPNTGELFF
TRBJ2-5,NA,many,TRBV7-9,TGTGCCAGCAGCTTACTAAAAGAGACCCAGTACTTC,CASSLLKETQYF
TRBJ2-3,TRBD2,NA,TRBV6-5,TGTGCCGTAGGGCAAAGCGGGGGGGCCCCAGATACGCAGTATTTT,CAVGQSGGAPDTQYF
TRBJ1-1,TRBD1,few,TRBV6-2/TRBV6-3,TGTGCCAGCAGTTACTCTTCCGGGACAGGAGATCGAGGCACTGAAGCTTTCTTT,CASSYSSGTGDRGTEAFF
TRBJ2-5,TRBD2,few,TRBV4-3,TGCGCCAGCAGCCAAGATCAATTGAGCGGGGGACTCCAAGAGACCCAGTACTTC,CASSQDQLSGGLQETQYF
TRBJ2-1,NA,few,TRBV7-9,TGTGCCAGCAGCTTAACCGCTATAGGGGGTGCCACCTACAATGAGCAGTTCTTC,CASSLTAIGGATYNEQFF
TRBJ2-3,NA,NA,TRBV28,TGTGCCAGCAGTTTTATGGAGGGCCCCCCCACAGATACGCAGTATTTT,CASSFMEGPPTDTQYF
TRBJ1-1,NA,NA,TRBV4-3,TGCGCCAGCAGCCAAGATCGAAGGGCCCCCCTGAACACTGAAGCTTTCTTT,CASSQDRRAPLNTEAFF
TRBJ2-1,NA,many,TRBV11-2,TGTGCCAGCAGCTTAGGGGGAGACAATGAGCAGTTCTTC,CASSLGGDNEQFF
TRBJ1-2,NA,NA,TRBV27,TGTGCCAGCAGAACCGCCCGGGGGCCCAACTATGGCTACACCTTC,CASRTARGPNYGYTF
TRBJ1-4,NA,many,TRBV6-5,TGTGCCAGCGGTCCCTCGCCGGGACAAGAAAAACTGTTTTTT,CASGPSPGQEKLFF
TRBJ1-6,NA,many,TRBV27,TGTGCCAGCAGTTCCGGAACCGGGACGAAAAATTCACCCCTCCACTTT,CASSSGTGTKNSPLHF
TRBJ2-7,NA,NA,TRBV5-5,TGTGCCAGCCCCAATACAGACCCGTCTTACGAGCAGTACTTC,CASPNTDPSYEQYF
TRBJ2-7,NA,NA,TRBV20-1,TGCAGTGCTAGAGCTACCCACGGGAGCCCCTACGAGCAGTACTTC,CSARATHGSPYEQYF
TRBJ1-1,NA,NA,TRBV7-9,TGTGCCAGCAGCAAACAACCGGGACAACCAAACACTGAAGCTTTCTTT,CASSKQPGQPNTEAFF
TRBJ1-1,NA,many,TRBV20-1,TGCAGTGCTAGAGATGGCAGGGGAACTGAAGCTTTCTTT,CSARDGRGTEAFF
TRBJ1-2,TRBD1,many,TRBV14,TGTGCCAGCAGCCCGAACCGGGACAGGGAGTATGGCTACACCTTC,CASSPNRDREYGYTF
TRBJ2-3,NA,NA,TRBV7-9,TGTGCCAGCAGCTCTTCCCTAGGCACAGATGTGCAGTATTTT,CASSSSLGTDVQYF
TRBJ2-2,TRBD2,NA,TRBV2,TGTGCCAGCAGTTCGACTAGCGGAGAGACCGGGGAGCTGTTTTTT,CASSSTSGETGELFF
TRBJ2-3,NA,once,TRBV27,TGTGCCCGCACCTCCTCTCCGGTTGACACAGATACGCAGTATTTT,CARTSSPVDTDTQYF
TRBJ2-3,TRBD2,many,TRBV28,TGTGCCAGCAGTAGACTAGCGGAGACCACAGATACGCAGTATTTT,CASSRLAETTDTQYF
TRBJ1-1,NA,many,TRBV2,TGTGCCAGCAGGGAACAGGGTTATGGCACTGAAGCTTTCTTT,CASREQGYGTEAFF
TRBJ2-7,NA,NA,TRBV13,TGTGCCAGCAACTCCGAATCGGGGGGCCCCTACGAGCAGTACTTC,CASNSESGGPYEQYF
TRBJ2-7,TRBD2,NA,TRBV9,TGTGCCAGCAGTACTAGCGGGGACTCCTACGAGCAGTACTTC,CASSTSGDSYEQYF
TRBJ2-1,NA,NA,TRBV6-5,TGTGCCAGCAGTTACTCGAGACCCCCCTACAATGAGCAGCTCTTC,CASSYSRPPYNEQLF